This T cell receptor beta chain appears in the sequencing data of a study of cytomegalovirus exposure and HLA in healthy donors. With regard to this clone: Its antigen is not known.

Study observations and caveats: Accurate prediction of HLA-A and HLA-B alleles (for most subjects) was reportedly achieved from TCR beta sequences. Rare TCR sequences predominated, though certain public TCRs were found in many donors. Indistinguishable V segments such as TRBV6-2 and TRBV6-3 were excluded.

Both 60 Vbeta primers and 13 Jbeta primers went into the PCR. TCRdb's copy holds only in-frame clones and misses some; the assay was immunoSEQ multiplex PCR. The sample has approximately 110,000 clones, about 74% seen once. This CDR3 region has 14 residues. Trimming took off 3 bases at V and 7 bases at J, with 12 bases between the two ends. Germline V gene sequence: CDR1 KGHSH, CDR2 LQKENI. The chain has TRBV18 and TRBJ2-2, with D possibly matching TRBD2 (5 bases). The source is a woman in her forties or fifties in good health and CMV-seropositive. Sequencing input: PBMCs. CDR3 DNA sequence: TGTGCCAGCTCACCCGGGATGGGAGACGGGGAGCTGTTTTTT. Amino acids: CASSPGMGDGELFF.